This entry features one TCR beta chain sequence. Other DNA sequences in the sample encode the same CDR3. These data come from a study of cytomegalovirus exposure and HLA in healthy donors. Germline V lookup: CDR1 MRHNA, CDR2 SNTAGT. This CDR3 contains 12 residues. V was shortened by 0 bases and J by 8 bases, with 7 bases between the two germline ends. Libraries were prepared by immunoSEQ multiplex PCR; TCRdb keeps only in-frame clonotypes and omits some of them. Among 90,000 to 150,000 clones listed, 80% to 90% were seen once. The gene calls are TRBV6-4 and TRBJ1-2; the D gene is possibly TRBD1 (5 bases). The receptor was derived from a man younger than 35 in good health and CMV-seropositive. The sequenced sample consisted of PBMCs. DNA of the CDR3: TGTGCCAGCAGTGACTCAGCAGGGGGCTACACCTTC. It translates to CASSDSAGGYTF.